The 9 T cell receptor beta chains listed next were all sequenced from one sample in a study of blood T cell repertoires in COVID-19. The protocol was immunoSEQ multiplex PCR, while the TCRdb copy is restricted to in-frame clones and leaves out a portion. The repertoire consists of 200,000 or so clones, with 70% to 90% occurring once and the leading ten covering about 2.5%. Sequencing was performed on PBMCs or T cells enriched from blood (not recorded which). These receptor sequences come from a woman aged 35 to 49 with acute COVID-19.

The table lists this clone with a count of one. The rearrangement uses TRBV2 and TRBJ1-2; TRBD1 is a possible D gene (5 bases). There are 14 residues in the CDR3. The ends were cut back, 6 bases at V and 2 bases at J, with 13 bases in the middle. CDR1 and CDR2 from the germline V gene are SNHLY and FYNNEI. DNA for the CDR3: TGTGCCAGCAGAGGGGAAGGGGCCAACTATGGCTACACCTTC. Its protein is CASRGEGANYGYTF.

The sample holds one count of this clone. V usage is TRBV19 and J usage is TRBJ2-7; TRBD2 is a possible D gene (6 bases). V gave up 5 bases and J gave up 7 bases, with 24 bases separating them. Looked up from germline, CDR1 is LNHDA and CDR2 is SQIVND (reference sequence). This CDR3 has 16 residues. Here the CDR3 DNA reads TGTGCCAGTAGTCCCGTTGGGGGGACCACTACGCGGGAGCAGTACTTC. It codes for CASSPVGGTTTREQYF.

The chain recombines TRBV15 with TRBJ2-3; 8 nucleotides align to TRBD2. V lost 5 bases and J lost 2; bases outside the gene matches: 6. Germline CDR1 LNHNV, CDR2 YYDKDF (reference sequence). The CDR3 is 15 residues long. CDR3 amino acids: CATSRGGGTTDTQYF. The CDR3 DNA reads TGTGCCACCAGCCGGGGGGGAGGTACCACAGATACGCAGTATTTT.

The gene calls are TRBV7-6 and TRBJ2-1; TRBD2 agrees at 7 bases. The junction had 9 bases not matched to a gene; V was cut back by 0 bases and J by 4 bases. Germline V CDR1 and CDR2: SGHVS, FNYEAQ. This CDR3 has 17 amino acids. CDR3 coding DNA: TGTGCCAGCAGCTTAGCTGATGGGGGGGGACCTTACAATGAGCAGTTCTTC. It translates to CASSLADGGGPYNEQFF.

This clone was recorded a few times. The rearrangement links TRBV6-5 to TRBJ1-2; TRBD1 aligns across 11 bases. Trimming removed 5 bases from V and 7 bases from J; junction bases left unmatched: 3. The CDR3 has 13 amino acids. Germline CDR1 and CDR2: MNHEY and SVGAGI. The CDR3, as DNA: TGTGCCAGCAGTCAGGACAGGGGGCTTGGCTACACCTTC. Its translation: CASSQDRGLGYTF.

The chain links TRBV5-4 to TRBJ1-2; possible D gene TRBD1, 5 bases. CDR1 and CDR2 (germline): SGHNT, YYREEE (reference sequence). The ends were cut back, 1 base at V and 2 bases at J, with 9 bases in the middle. The CDR3 consists of 14 residues. CDR3 amino acids: CASSLRGGNYGYTF. The CDR3 DNA reads TGTGCCAGCAGCTTGAGGGGCGGCAACTATGGCTACACCTTC.

The genes are TRBV5-8 and TRBJ2-5; 8 nucleotides match TRBD1. The V and J ends lost 4 bases and 11 bases, in that order; junction bases with no gene match: 10. Germline values: CDR1 SGHTS, CDR2 YDEGEE. CDR3 size: 13 residues. The DNA of the CDR3 is TGTGCCAGCAGCAAAGGACAGGGCCGTGGGCAGTACTTC. This translates into CASSKGQGRGQYF.

The table lists this clone with a few counts. The chain has TRBV18 and TRBJ1-5; possible D gene TRBD1, 5 bases. This CDR3 is 16 amino acids long. Germline loops: CDR1 KGHSH, CDR2 LQKENI. V lost 3 bases, J lost 4 bases, and 16 bases lay in between. CDR3 in DNA: TGTGCCAGCTCACCCCAACCAGGGAACAGGAATCAGCCCCAGCATTTT. Translation: CASSPQPGNRNQPQHF. The full variable domain, in which reference TRBV18 and TRBJ1-5 provide the parts outside the CDR3, is NAGVMQNPRHLVRRRGQEARLRCSPMKGHSHVYWYRQLPEEGLKFMVYLQKENIIDESGMPKERFSAEFPKEGPSILRIQQVVRGDSAAYFCASSPQPGNRNQPQHFGDGTRLSIL.

Worth noting for this clone: The DNA is left out, because the CDR3 cannot be placed on it with certainty; the CDR3 is given as TCRdb lists it. This rearrangement joins TRBV2 to TRBJ2-1; TRBD2 is the table's D call, not checked against the DNA. The CDR3 spans 17 amino acids, including both terminal residues. CDR1 and CDR2 (germline): SNHLY, FYNNEI. CDR3: CASNSESGRHFGNEQFF.